This T cell receptor (beta chain) was recorded in a study of cytomegalovirus exposure and HLA in healthy donors. Study conclusions and caveats: Some public TCRs appeared in many individuals, while most sequences were rare. Analyses of presence/absence relied on an assumption of roughly uniform sequencing depth across donors.

Germline V lookup: CDR1 SGHDN, CDR2 FVKESK. The ends lost 4 bases at V and 4 bases at J; junction bases unmatched: 13. This CDR3 contains 17 residues. With 60 Vbeta and 13 Jbeta primers, the PCR was carried out. As processed by the authors: Later work found 65 million to 85 million unique TCR beta chains, with some 11 million shared. Profiling relied on immunoSEQ multiplex PCR, and the TCRdb table lists in-frame clones only, not all of them. From that table come the V and J calls and clone size; the DNA was used to work out D and trimming. The table lists 80,000 or so clones, 60% to 85% of them singletons. About this clone itself: No antigen is known for it.

This receptor was taken from a man between 35 and 55 years old in good health and CMV-seronegative. Source material: PBMCs. The rearrangement links TRBV14 to TRBJ2-3; 8 bases agree with TRBD2. This CDR3 is CASSLRPGLGMSDTQYF. In nucleotides, the CDR3 is TGTGCCAGCAGCCTCCGCCCGGGACTAGGGATGTCAGATACGCAGTATTTT.